One sample yielded the 24 T cell receptor beta chains listed below, sequenced in a study of OX40 agonist ivuxolimab in advanced cancers. Receptor libraries were prepared by the immunoSEQ multiplex PCR assay. The immuneACCESS repertoire file appears here via TCRdb, limited to in-frame rearrangements. These files lack a portion of the clones; in checked studies, under half of the deficit traces to unresolved V genes, and the cause of the others is not known. For this sample the table gives approximately 70,000 clones, of which around 87% were detected only once. Roughly 1% of the sample goes to the ten largest clones. The sequencing here drew on CD4+ or CD8+ T cells sorted from blood, taken in a trial of the OX40 agonist ivuxolimab. Receptor source: an adult with an advanced solid tumor such as melanoma, head and neck, liver or kidney cancer.

In the case of this clone: Different DNA sequences within this sample yield the same CDR3. This CDR3 reads CASSASGNTEAFF. CDR3 in DNA: TGTGCCAGCAGCGCATCAGGGAACACTGAAGCTTTCTTT. The chain joins TRBV9 to TRBJ1-1; unclear D gene. The V and J ends lost 3 bases and 1 base respectively, with 7 bases between them. The CDR3 is 13 residues long. Germline V CDR1 and CDR2: SGDLS, YYNGEE.

The chain recombines TRBV19 with TRBJ1-2; perhaps TRBD1 as D (5 bases). Germline CDR1 reads LNHDA; CDR2 reads SQIVND (reference sequence). The CDR3 length is 15 residues. V lost 7 bases, J lost 1 base, and 16 bases lay in between. In DNA form, the CDR3 reads TGTGCCAGTATTCAAATGGCAGGGAATAACTATGGCTACACCTTC. Translated, it gives CASIQMAGNNYGYTF.

In its sample, this clone was seen once. The chain recombines TRBV2 with TRBJ1-4, with TRBD1 matching 7 bases. CDR1 SNHLY and CDR2 FYNNEI come from the germline V gene. The CDR3 runs to 16 residues. With 2 bases clipped from V and 4 bases from J, the junction kept 7 bases outside the gene matches. CDR3 coding DNA: TGTGCCAGCAGTGAAAGGGCGACAGGGAGTAATGAAAAACTGTTTTTT. As protein: CASSERATGSNEKLFF.

The CDR3, as DNA: TGTGCCAGTAGTATTCGCGGGAGGGGGAGCTCCTACAATGAGCAGTTCTTC. It is translated as CASSIRGRGSSYNEQFF. The chain couples TRBV19 to TRBJ2-1; 9 bases fit TRBD2. V lost 3 bases and J lost 0; bases outside the gene matches: 6. The CDR3 length is 17 residues. Germline CDR1 LNHDA, CDR2 SQIVND (reference sequence).

J is TRBJ2-5 and V is TRBV2; possibly TRBD2 for D (7 bases). The germline V and J ends were trimmed by 6 bases and 1 base, with 12 bases remaining between them. The germline V gene encodes CDR1 SNHLY and CDR2 FYNNEI. The CDR3 consists of 14 residues. The CDR3 sequence is CASSPRGGQETQYF. CDR3 sequence (DNA): TGTGCCAGCAGCCCTAGGGGGGGCCAAGAGACCCAGTACTTC.

The rearrangement uses TRBV11-2 and TRBJ1-3, with D perhaps matching TRBD1 (5 bases). Germline V lookup: CDR1 SGHAT, CDR2 FQNNGV. This CDR3 has 15 amino acids. V lost 5 bases, J lost 6 bases, and 17 bases lay in between. In nucleotides, the CDR3 is TGTGCCAGCAGCCCGGGTTGGACAAGGGAAAACACCATATATTTT. Its protein is CASSPGWTRENTIYF. Variable domain in full (rest from reference TRBV11-2 and TRBJ1-3): EAGVAQSPRYKIIEKRQSVAFWCNPISGHATLYWYQQILGQGPKLLIQFQNNGVVDDSQLPKDRFSAERLKGVDSTLKIQPAKLEDSAVYLCASSPGWTRENTIYFGEGSWLTVV.

The chain is built from TRBV9 and TRBJ2-6; 9 bases match TRBD2. The CDR3 runs 16 residues. Germline V gives CDR1 SGDLS, CDR2 YYNGEE. V trimming: 5 bases; J trimming: 2 bases; junction bases outside the gene matches: 5. The CDR3 sequence is CASRFSGSAGANVLTF. DNA for the CDR3: TGTGCCAGCAGATTTAGCGGGAGTGCTGGGGCCAACGTCCTGACTTTC.

The chain joins TRBV7-9 to TRBJ2-2; a weak D match, TRBD2 (5 bases). There are 15 residues in the CDR3. With 5 bases removed from V and 7 bases from J, the gap between germline ends came to 17 bases. Germline loops: CDR1 SEHNR, CDR2 FQNEAQ (reference sequence). CDR3 sequence reads: CASSPTKGSGGELFF. In DNA form, the CDR3 reads TGTGCCAGCAGCCCGACTAAAGGGAGCGGCGGGGAGCTGTTTTTT.

V usage is TRBV28 and J usage is TRBJ1-2, with D tentatively TRBD1 (5 bases). Germline V lookup: CDR1 MDHEN, CDR2 SYDVKM. The CDR3 runs to 14 residues. Trimming shortened V by 1 base and J by 5 bases, and 11 bases separated the two germline ends. The CDR3 is CASSLSGSPYGYTF. CDR3 coding DNA: TGTGCCAGCAGTTTATCAGGGAGCCCTTATGGCTACACCTTC.

This rearrangement joins TRBV4-2 to TRBJ2-1; 11 nucleotides align to TRBD2. V shed 4 bases, J shed 14 bases, and the junction held 10 bases outside the gene matches. Germline-derived CDR1 and CDR2 are LGHNA and YNFKEQ. The CDR3 is 14 residues long. In nucleotides, the CDR3 is TGTGCCAGCAGCCCCGGGACTAGCGGATACGGGGAGTTCTTC. Protein product: CASSPGTSGYGEFF.

This chain links TRBV6-1 with TRBJ1-5, with TRBD1 as a possible D gene (5 bases). The V and J ends lost 1 base and 7 bases respectively, with 11 bases between them. This CDR3 spans 14 amino acids. The V gene's germline CDR1 is MNHNS and CDR2 SASEGT. CDR3 DNA sequence: TGTGCCAGCAGTGAAGTAGAAGGGGCACAGCCCCAGCATTTT. Its protein product is CASSEVEGAQPQHF.

The rearrangement links TRBV13 to TRBJ2-3; no firm D call. CDR3 size: 14 residues. V lost 0 bases to trimming and J lost 6 bases, with 10 bases between them. Germline-derived CDR1 and CDR2 are PRHDT and FYEKMQ (reference sequence). As DNA, the CDR3 is TGTGCCAGCAGCTTAGGCTTATCTCGGGATACGCAGTATTTT. Its translation: CASSLGLSRDTQYF.

The V gene is TRBV6-1, the J gene TRBJ2-5; a possible D gene is TRBD2 (5 bases). The germline V gene has CDR1 MNHNS and CDR2 SASEGT. This CDR3 is 15 amino acids long. Trimming shortened V by 3 bases and J by 7 bases, and 18 bases separated the two germline ends. CDR3 region: CASSEGASIIGTQYF. CDR3 nucleotide sequence: TGTGCCAGCAGTGAGGGAGCTAGCATCATTGGGACCCAGTACTTC.

The gene calls are TRBV12-5 and TRBJ2-7; TRBD1 is a possible D gene (6 bases). V lost 6 bases to trimming and J lost 2 bases, with 14 bases between them. Germline assignment: CDR1 LGHNT and CDR2 FRNRAP. The CDR3 is made up of 14 amino acids. In DNA form, the CDR3 reads TGTGCTAGTGGAATTGGACAGCCCCCCTACGAGCAGTACTTC. Translation: CASGIGQPPYEQYF.

The rearrangement joins TRBV4-1 to TRBJ1-5, with 9 nucleotides matching TRBD1. CDR1 and CDR2 (germline): MGHRA, YSYEKL. Trimming removed 0 bases from V and 6 bases from J; junction bases left unmatched: 3. The CDR3 is 15 residues long. CDR3 residues: CASSQDGQGSQPQHF. The CDR3 region has the DNA TGCGCCAGCAGCCAAGATGGACAGGGGAGTCAGCCCCAGCATTTT.

The genes are TRBV2 and TRBJ2-7, with TRBD1 matching over 9 bases. Germline V CDR1 and CDR2: SNHLY, FYNNEI. Unmatched junction bases numbered 8, after V lost 5 bases and J lost 3 bases. This CDR3 has 15 amino acids. CDR3 region: CASSPRTGADYEQYF. The CDR3 nucleotides are TGTGCCAGCAGTCCGAGGACAGGGGCGGACTACGAGCAGTACTTC.

This chain uses TRBV11-3 with TRBJ1-6, with TRBD1 identical over 10 bases. The ends lost 5 bases at V and 0 bases at J; junction bases unmatched: 4. Germline CDR1 reads SGHNT; CDR2 reads YENEEA. The length of the CDR3 is 17 residues. CDR3 coding DNA: TGTGCCAGCAGCCCGGGACAGGGGAGCTCCTATAATTCACCCCTCCACTTT. Translation gives CASSPGQGSSYNSPLHF.

The chain combines TRBV2 with TRBJ2-2; the D is unclear. CDR1 is SNHLY, CDR2 FYNNEI, per germline. There are 15 residues in the CDR3. The V end lost 2 bases, the J end lost 3 bases, and 10 bases lay between the germline ends. The chain's CDR3 is CASSELQKHTGELFF. DNA for the CDR3: TGTGCCAGCAGTGAACTACAGAAACACACCGGGGAGCTGTTTTTT.

The V gene is TRBV6-6, the J gene TRBJ1-1, with D perhaps matching TRBD1 (5 bases). The CDR3 contains 13 residues. Trimming stripped 6 bases from V and 4 bases from J, with 12 bases between. Germline loops: CDR1 MNHNY, CDR2 SVGAGI (reference sequence). The DNA of the CDR3 is TGTGCCAGCAGCCCAGGTACAGGCACTGAAGCTTTCTTT. Its protein product is CASSPGTGTEAFF.

The genes are TRBV6-9 and TRBJ2-5, with TRBD1 matching 10 bases. V dropped 2 bases and J dropped 0; count of bases not matched to a gene: 6. This CDR3 is 17 amino acids long. Germline values: CDR1 MNHGY, CDR2 SVAAGI. CDR3 sequence reads: CASSYIGTGVHQETQYF. The CDR3 DNA is TGTGCCAGCAGTTATATAGGGACAGGGGTACACCAAGAGACCCAGTACTTC.

This rearrangement joins TRBV30 to TRBJ2-1; 8 bases align to TRBD2. V dropped 3 bases and J dropped 8; count of bases not matched to a gene: 6. Per the germline V gene, CDR1 is GTSNPN and CDR2 is SVGIG (reference sequence). The CDR3 loop spans 13 amino acids. CDR3 in amino acids: CAWSPGLAYEQFF. As DNA, the CDR3 is TGTGCCTGGAGCCCCGGACTAGCCTATGAGCAGTTCTTC. Full variable domain (outside the CDR3, taken from reference TRBV30 and TRBJ2-1): SQTIHQWPATLVQPVGSPLSLECTVEGTSNPNLYWYRQAAGRGLQLLFYSVGIGQISSEVPQNLSASRPQDRQFILSSKKLLLSDSGFYLCAWSPGLAYEQFFGPGTRLTVL.

In its sample, this clone was seen once. DNA of the CDR3: TGTGCCGGCGGGAGTTTGATGAACACCGGGGAGCTGTTTTTT. Protein product: CAGGSLMNTGELFF. The chain carries TRBV10-3 and TRBJ2-2; TRBD2 agrees at 7 bases. The V and J ends lost 11 bases and 1 base, in that order; junction bases with no gene match: 7. Germline values: CDR1 ENHRY, CDR2 SYGVKD. The CDR3 has 14 residues.

The chain couples TRBV7-9 to TRBJ2-7; D might be TRBD2 (6 bases). Deletions cut 0 bases from V and 7 bases from J, with 10 bases between. Germline V gives CDR1 SEHNR, CDR2 FQNEAQ (reference sequence). The CDR3 extends over 13 amino acids. The chain's CDR3 is CASSLAGGGEQYF. CDR3 in DNA: TGTGCCAGCAGCTTAGCGGGGGGAGGTGAGCAGTACTTC.

V is TRBV5-5 and J is TRBJ1-5; D is perhaps TRBD1 (6 bases). Looked up from germline, CDR1 is SGHKS and CDR2 is YYEKEE (reference sequence). The CDR3 is 16 residues long. Trimming shortened V by 4 bases and J by 6 bases, and 20 bases separated the two germline ends. The CDR3 protein is CASSRRGAGDFQPQHF. The CDR3 bases are TGTGCCAGCAGCCGAAGGGGGGCTGGGGATTTTCAGCCCCAGCATTTT.